This paragraph reports one TCR beta chain. The entry originates in a study of blood T cell repertoires in COVID-19. Study-wide context: Acute and convalescent COVID-19 samples came from the United States, Italy and Spain. PBMCs, B-cell-depleted T cells, or T cells were the source of the cDNA or gDNA that made up the material.

How the authors handled the data: Counts of nucleated cells, estimated from reference gene primer amplification, were obtained. Sequencing was performed with immunoSEQ multiplex PCR; in TCRdb, only in-frame clones are kept and a portion is missing. That table furnishes V, J and clone size, whereas the DNA furnished D and trimming. The sample records about 83,000 clones, roughly 86% being singletons. Germline CDR1 is MNHEY and CDR2 is SVGEGT. Trimming removed 6 bases at V and 8 bases at J, with 17 bases between. CDR3 length equals 14 residues. The TCR comes from a woman of 80 years or more in a cohort sampled during active or convalescent COVID-19. The rearrangement links TRBV6-2 or TRBV6-3 to TRBJ2-1, with D unclear. Material for sequencing was peripheral blood. Written as DNA, the CDR3 is TGTGCCAGCAGCAGGCGGCCGCCCCAATATGAGCAGTTCTTC. Translation gives CASSRRPPQYEQFF.